This T cell receptor (beta chain) was documented in a study of T-cell reconstitution after alpha-beta-depleted transplantation in children. Worth noting for this clonotype: Its antigen is as yet unknown.

Unique molecular identifiers were incorporated into the prepared TCRbeta library. TCRdb called the PCR reads again in MiXCR, with one record for every CDR3 protein. The sample has some 120,000 distinct CDR3 sequences; 10% to 13% are singletons. Study-wide points: Once a year had passed after transplant, T-cell counts and diversity came mostly from newly produced T cells. Several patients had high TCRbeta diversity at day 60; it came from surviving recipient T cells and thymic progenitors. Where alpha-beta T cells came from about two months after transplant was reportedly several hundred expanded graft clones.

The CDR3 has 15 residues. Trimming shortened V by 5 bases and J by 1 base, and 12 bases separated the two germline ends. This TCR came from a boy aged 2 to 10 with acute lymphoblastic leukemia, due to receive a stem cell transplant. The chain links TRBV12-3 or TRBV12-4 to TRBJ2-1; possibly TRBD1 or TRBD2 for D (5 bases each). The specimen was PBMCs, collected before TCRalphabeta/CD19-depleted stem cell transplant. The CDR3 loop is CASSRGTGSYNEQFF. In nucleotides, the CDR3 is TGTGCCAGCAGTCGGGGAACAGGTTCCTACAATGAGCAGTTCTTC.